This is a list of T cell receptor beta chains from one sample in a study of blood T cell repertoires in COVID-19. Measured with immunoSEQ multiplex PCR; TCRdb has only the in-frame clones, and not every one. This sample carries 110,000 to 150,000 clones, less than 85% of them seen once, and the ten largest clones take roughly 8.6%. Sequences were obtained from peripheral blood. These receptor sequences come from a woman aged 80 or over in a cohort sampled during active or convalescent COVID-19. Both conserved end residues are part of each CDR3. Fields, in order: CDR3 DNA, CDR3 protein, V gene, D gene, clone size, J gene, CDR3 length. D genes are given only for firm matches. Expanded clones are given a class, and other clones once, few, many or no size at all.

cdr3_nt: TGTGCCAGCACCCCCCTACAGGGAATAGATGGCTACACCTTC; cdr3_aa: CASTPLQGIDGYTF; v_call: TRBV3-1/TRBV3-2; d_call: .; clone_size: .; j_call: TRBJ1-2; cdr3_length: 14
cdr3_nt: TGTGCCAGCAGCCAATTCCACAGGGTTGGGGAGCTGTTTTTT; cdr3_aa: CASSQFHRVGELFF; v_call: TRBV5-5; d_call: .; clone_size: .; j_call: TRBJ2-2; cdr3_length: 14
cdr3_nt: TGTGCCAGCACGAGCAGGGAGACCCAGTACTTC; cdr3_aa: CASTSRETQYF; v_call: TRBV12-3/TRBV12-4; d_call: .; clone_size: once; j_call: TRBJ2-5; cdr3_length: 11
cdr3_nt: TGCGCCAGCAATGCCGGGACAGGGAAGGAAAAACTGTTTTTT; cdr3_aa: CASNAGTGKEKLFF; v_call: TRBV5-1; d_call: TRBD1; clone_size: .; j_call: TRBJ1-4; cdr3_length: 14
cdr3_nt: TGCGCCAGCAGCCCTCGTAGGGGGGGGACAATGAACACTGAAGCTTTCTTT; cdr3_aa: CASSPRRGGTMNTEAFF; v_call: TRBV5-1; d_call: .; clone_size: once; j_call: TRBJ1-1; cdr3_length: 17
cdr3_nt: TGTGCCAGCAAGTTGGAGGGGGCGCTTTATAGCAATCAGCCCCAGCATTTT; cdr3_aa: CASKLEGALYSNQPQHF; v_call: TRBV2; d_call: TRBD1; clone_size: .; j_call: TRBJ1-5; cdr3_length: 17
cdr3_nt: TGTGCCAGCAGGGGGCAGGGAGGGGCTGGGGCCAACGTCCTGACTTTC; cdr3_aa: CASRGQGGAGANVLTF; v_call: TRBV28; d_call: TRBD2; clone_size: .; j_call: TRBJ2-6; cdr3_length: 16
cdr3_nt: TGTGCCAGCTCACCAGGGCACAGGGGGCAAACTGAAGCTTTCTTT; cdr3_aa: CASSPGHRGQTEAFF; v_call: TRBV18; d_call: TRBD1; clone_size: .; j_call: TRBJ1-1; cdr3_length: 15
cdr3_nt: TGTGCCAGCAGCTTCACAAGATACTATGGCTACACCTTC; cdr3_aa: CASSFTRYYGYTF; v_call: TRBV7-8; d_call: .; clone_size: .; j_call: TRBJ1-2; cdr3_length: 13
cdr3_nt: TGCGCCAGCAGCTTAGCAGGGGGAAGGATGAACACTGAAGCTTTCTTT; cdr3_aa: CASSLAGGRMNTEAFF; v_call: TRBV5-1; d_call: TRBD1; clone_size: .; j_call: TRBJ1-1; cdr3_length: 16
cdr3_nt: TGTGCCAGCAGCTTAACTTTACTCTCAGATACGCAGTATTTT; cdr3_aa: CASSLTLLSDTQYF; v_call: TRBV5-5; d_call: .; clone_size: .; j_call: TRBJ2-3; cdr3_length: 14
cdr3_nt: TGTGCCAGCAGTTACGGGGGGAGGGCTACAAATACGCAGTATTTT; cdr3_aa: CASSYGGRATNTQYF; v_call: TRBV6-5; d_call: TRBD2; clone_size: .; j_call: TRBJ2-3; cdr3_length: 15
cdr3_nt: TGTGCCAGCAGCGCGCCCGCTAGACGGAGAGCGAACACTGAAGCTTTCTTT; cdr3_aa: CASSAPARRRANTEAFF; v_call: TRBV7-2; d_call: .; clone_size: .; j_call: TRBJ1-1; cdr3_length: 17
cdr3_nt: TGTGCCAGCAGTTACTCGGCGGGGGGTCAGACCCAGTACTTC; cdr3_aa: CASSYSAGGQTQYF; v_call: TRBV6-2/TRBV6-3; d_call: TRBD2; clone_size: .; j_call: TRBJ2-5; cdr3_length: 14
cdr3_nt: TGTGCCAGTAGACGGCAGGGGGCGGGTGATCAGCCCCAGCATTTT; cdr3_aa: CASRRQGAGDQPQHF; v_call: TRBV19; d_call: TRBD1; clone_size: .; j_call: TRBJ1-5; cdr3_length: 15
cdr3_nt: TGTGCCAGCTCACCGAGGGGGGGCGTGAGGAACACTGAAGCTTTCTTT; cdr3_aa: CASSPRGGVRNTEAFF; v_call: TRBV18; d_call: .; clone_size: .; j_call: TRBJ1-1; cdr3_length: 16
cdr3_nt: TGTGCCACGCAACAGGGGGCTAGGGGTAATCAGCCCCAGCATTTT; cdr3_aa: CATQQGARGNQPQHF; v_call: TRBV15; d_call: TRBD1; clone_size: .; j_call: TRBJ1-5; cdr3_length: 15
cdr3_nt: TGTGCCAGCTCACCACCCGGACATTTGAACACTGAAGCTTTCTTT; cdr3_aa: CASSPPGHLNTEAFF; v_call: TRBV18; d_call: .; clone_size: .; j_call: TRBJ1-1; cdr3_length: 15
cdr3_nt: TGTGCCAGCAGCTTAGAAGGAGGGGCCCTATGGAATGAGCAGTTCTTC; cdr3_aa: CASSLEGGALWNEQFF; v_call: TRBV11-3; d_call: .; clone_size: .; j_call: TRBJ2-1; cdr3_length: 16
cdr3_nt: TGTGCCAGCAGTGAAGGGGTAGCGATGGCCAAAAACATTCAGTACTTC; cdr3_aa: CASSEGVAMAKNIQYF; v_call: TRBV6-1; d_call: .; clone_size: .; j_call: TRBJ2-4; cdr3_length: 16
cdr3_nt: TGCGCCAGCAGCCCTGACAGGGGACTCTCCTACGAGCAGTACTTC; cdr3_aa: CASSPDRGLSYEQYF; v_call: TRBV5-1; d_call: TRBD1; clone_size: .; j_call: TRBJ2-7; cdr3_length: 15
cdr3_nt: TGTGCCAGCAGTTTTTCCCAGACAGCTATGGAGACCCAGTACTTC; cdr3_aa: CASSFSQTAMETQYF; v_call: TRBV28; d_call: .; clone_size: .; j_call: TRBJ2-5; cdr3_length: 15
cdr3_nt: TGTGCCAGTAGACAGTCGGACCAAGCTTTCTTT; cdr3_aa: CASRQSDQAFF; v_call: TRBV3-1/TRBV3-2; d_call: .; clone_size: .; j_call: TRBJ1-1; cdr3_length: 11
cdr3_nt: TGTGCCAGAAGCTTAAAGAACAGAGCAGATACGCAGTATTTT; cdr3_aa: CARSLKNRADTQYF; v_call: TRBV7-5; d_call: .; clone_size: .; j_call: TRBJ2-3; cdr3_length: 14
cdr3_nt: TGCGCCAGCAGCCAAGCCCTACAGGAGAGAAACACCATATATTTT; cdr3_aa: CASSQALQERNTIYF; v_call: TRBV4-1; d_call: .; clone_size: .; j_call: TRBJ1-3; cdr3_length: 15
cdr3_nt: TGTGCCAGCTCATCCGGACAGGGATACAATCAGCCCCAGCATTTT; cdr3_aa: CASSSGQGYNQPQHF; v_call: TRBV18; d_call: TRBD1; clone_size: .; j_call: TRBJ1-5; cdr3_length: 15
cdr3_nt: TGTGCCAGCAGCTGGGGGGATAGCTCTGGGGCCAACGTCCTGACTTTC; cdr3_aa: CASSWGDSSGANVLTF; v_call: TRBV9; d_call: .; clone_size: .; j_call: TRBJ2-6; cdr3_length: 16
cdr3_nt: TGTGCCAGCAGTGCGGGACTGAGCACAGATACGCAGTATTTT; cdr3_aa: CASSAGLSTDTQYF; v_call: TRBV6-4; d_call: .; clone_size: .; j_call: TRBJ2-3; cdr3_length: 14
cdr3_nt: TGTGCCAGCAGTTTATCCCCGGGACAGGGAAATCAGCCCCAGCATTTT; cdr3_aa: CASSLSPGQGNQPQHF; v_call: TRBV28; d_call: TRBD1; clone_size: .; j_call: TRBJ1-5; cdr3_length: 16
cdr3_nt: TGTGCCAGCAGCCCCGTTTCCTCCACAGATACGCAGTATTTT; cdr3_aa: CASSPVSSTDTQYF; v_call: TRBV7-9; d_call: .; clone_size: .; j_call: TRBJ2-3; cdr3_length: 14
cdr3_nt: TGTGCCAGCAGCCCCCAAGTTCGAGGGAGTGGCTACACCTTC; cdr3_aa: CASSPQVRGSGYTF; v_call: TRBV7-2; d_call: .; clone_size: .; j_call: TRBJ1-2; cdr3_length: 14
cdr3_nt: TGTGCCAGCAGCTCCAGGAAGGCAGGGGGAAACACTGAAGCTTTCTTT; cdr3_aa: CASSSRKAGGNTEAFF; v_call: TRBV7-6; d_call: TRBD1; clone_size: .; j_call: TRBJ1-1; cdr3_length: 16
cdr3_nt: TGTGCCAGCAGCTTGGGATGGGACAGGGGCACAGATACGCAGTATTTT; cdr3_aa: CASSLGWDRGTDTQYF; v_call: TRBV5-5; d_call: TRBD1; clone_size: .; j_call: TRBJ2-3; cdr3_length: 16
cdr3_nt: TGTGCCAGCAGCCAAGTCGGTGGGGGGGCGAGGGCAGATACGCAGTATTTT; cdr3_aa: CASSQVGGGARADTQYF; v_call: TRBV4-2; d_call: .; clone_size: .; j_call: TRBJ2-3; cdr3_length: 17
cdr3_nt: TGTGCCAGCAGTTCACACTTACTAGCGGGGGGGACTGGGGATACGCAGTATTTT; cdr3_aa: CASSSHLLAGGTGDTQYF; v_call: TRBV27; d_call: TRBD2; clone_size: .; j_call: TRBJ2-3; cdr3_length: 18
cdr3_nt: TGTGCCAGCAGCTTAGCGGGCAGTGGCCATGGCTACACCTTC; cdr3_aa: CASSLAGSGHGYTF; v_call: TRBV7-9; d_call: .; clone_size: .; j_call: TRBJ1-2; cdr3_length: 14
cdr3_nt: TGTGCCAGCACCCGCTGGGGCCGGGACACTGAAGCTTTCTTT; cdr3_aa: CASTRWGRDTEAFF; v_call: TRBV7-9; d_call: .; clone_size: .; j_call: TRBJ1-1; cdr3_length: 14
cdr3_nt: TGTGCCAGCAGACAGGGGTCCGGTAATGAAAAACTGTTTTTT; cdr3_aa: CASRQGSGNEKLFF; v_call: TRBV6-5; d_call: TRBD1; clone_size: .; j_call: TRBJ1-4; cdr3_length: 14
cdr3_nt: TGTGCTAGTGGTTTGGGACAGGGTCGTCAGCCCCAGCATTTT; cdr3_aa: CASGLGQGRQPQHF; v_call: TRBV12-5; d_call: TRBD1; clone_size: .; j_call: TRBJ1-5; cdr3_length: 14
cdr3_nt: TGCAGTGCTAGTCCGCAACTCCTGTCCACTGAAGCTTTCTTT; cdr3_aa: CSASPQLLSTEAFF; v_call: TRBV20-1; d_call: .; clone_size: .; j_call: TRBJ1-1; cdr3_length: 14
cdr3_nt: TGTGCCCCTCCCACCAGACAGGGCCAATCACCCCTCCACTTT; cdr3_aa: CAPPTRQGQSPLHF; v_call: TRBV30; d_call: TRBD1; clone_size: .; j_call: TRBJ1-6; cdr3_length: 14
cdr3_nt: TGTGCCAGCAGCCAAGTGACAGGGGGCGCCTCGCCCCTCCACTTT; cdr3_aa: CASSQVTGGASPLHF; v_call: TRBV14; d_call: TRBD1; clone_size: .; j_call: TRBJ1-6; cdr3_length: 15
cdr3_nt: TGTGCCAGCAGCTTACTTGCAGGGTCCGATGGCTACACCTTC; cdr3_aa: CASSLLAGSDGYTF; v_call: TRBV5-5; d_call: .; clone_size: .; j_call: TRBJ1-2; cdr3_length: 14
cdr3_nt: TGTGCCGCAAAAGGGGGGACAGGGGGCAATCAGCCCCAGCATTTT; cdr3_aa: CAAKGGTGGNQPQHF; v_call: TRBV30; d_call: TRBD1; clone_size: .; j_call: TRBJ1-5; cdr3_length: 15
cdr3_nt: TGTGCCAGCAGCCAAGAAGTCGGCGGACTAGCGGCACCCACAGATACGCAGTATTTT; cdr3_aa: CASSQEVGGLAAPTDTQYF; v_call: TRBV4-2; d_call: TRBD2; clone_size: .; j_call: TRBJ2-3; cdr3_length: 19